A single T cell receptor beta chain is shown here with its context. There is no known antigen for this receptor. No much larger clone exists at a distance of one base, and base qualities are not known. This record comes from a study of blood T cell repertoires in COVID-19 (dated by TCRdb to about 2020). Broadly, across the study: The collaborator samples originated in the United States, Italy and Spain and spanned the acute and convalescent phases of COVID-19. HLA class I and class II types, where available, came from metadata supplied by the sample provider rather than from assay-based typing. The material from the prospective study consisted of cDNA or gDNA derived from T cells, B-cell-depleted T cells, or PBMCs. The sample metadata nearly always contained a de-identified subject ID, COVID-19 status, age in years and sex. Subjects who had been exposed to COVID-19, were actively infected with it, or had recovered from it provided the deeply sampled blood TCRbeta repertoires that made up the dataset. Samples were obtained from the ongoing ImmuneRACE study (first 160 participants) and from some 1,300 subjects provided by 6 global collaborators. A freely available public database, intended as a resource for researchers studying the immune response to SARS-CoV-2, is where the repertoires were released.

Beyond this particular receptor, the publication reports: Clinical and demographic metadata were provided uncurated, with the amount varying by source and participant.

The collaborating institutions used their own protocols to collect whole blood in K2EDTA tubes. For TCRbeta analysis, collaborators shipped samples as frozen whole blood, isolated PBMCs, or DNA extracted from either of those sample types. V sheds 1 base and J sheds 5 bases, leaving 5 bases between their ends. As encoded in the germline V gene (reference sequence), CDR1 is DFQATT while CDR2 is SNEGSKA. The CDR3 measures 11 amino acids from cysteine to phenylalanine. CDR3 DNA is the only sequence kept; it has 33 bases, read in frame from the first base. TCRbeta CDR3 regions were amplified from genomic DNA by means of the immunoSEQ Assay, a bias-controlled multiplex PCR. The original methods were these. Within the assay, amplification of reference gene primers was used to estimate how many nucleated cells each sample contained. To quantify the absolute abundance of each unique TCRbeta CDR3 rearrangement, sequence reads were collapsed and filtered. For each sample, productive Simpson clonality was calculated as the square root of Simpson's diversity index across productive rearrangements. Not all clones reach the TCRdb copy of this immuneACCESS table, which keeps in-frame sequences only. Checked studies attribute under half of the gap to unresolved V genes and leave the rest unexplained. V and J calls plus clone size are reproduced from that table; the DNA served to infer D and trimming. The sample table lists around 79,000 clones, roughly 89% of them with a count of one. Clones ranked in the top ten supply approximately 15% of the sample.

The receptor comes from a man aged 70-80 years with active or convalescent COVID-19. Recombination joined TRBV20-1 with TRBJ2-5, with an unclear D gene assignment. Sequenced input: peripheral blood. Here is the DNA: TGCAGTGCTAGAGTCGTGGAGACCCAGTACTTC. This is translated as CSARVVETQYF.